This TCR beta chain was sequenced in a study of vaccination and CD4 T cells after COVID-19. Study details: Either a CEFX pool, an HIV-1 Nef pool, or no peptide was added to control cultures. Study-wide points: Reactive clonotype counts went from median around 20 after infection to roughly 40 after vaccination, nonsignificantly.

In regard to this clonotype: Its target is not known.

Scientists ran DNA taken from cultured CD4+ T cells through the Oncomine TCR Beta short-read assay for sequencing. Via MiXCR, TCRdb re-called the PCR reads, giving one row per CDR3 protein. Of under 15,000 distinct CDR3 sequences listed, about 75% are singletons. The treatment here: roughly 10-day PBMC culture with coronavirus spike peptide pools or control peptides (ViraFEST assay). PCR tests turned positive between March and December 2020, before US Alpha, Beta and Delta variants. The TCR comes from a human donor who had recovered from COVID-19. The sample consisted of CD4+ T cells from blood, cultured in vitro.

The CDR3 protein is CASSYIPRDTEAFF. The CDR3 bases are TGTGCCAGCAGTTATATCCCGAGGGACACTGAAGCTTTCTTT. V and J are TRBV6-5 and TRBJ1-1; D gene unclear. CDR1 is MNHEY, CDR2 SVGAGI, per germline. V was shortened by 3 bases and J by 3 bases, with 11 bases between the two germline ends. This CDR3 is built from 14 residues.